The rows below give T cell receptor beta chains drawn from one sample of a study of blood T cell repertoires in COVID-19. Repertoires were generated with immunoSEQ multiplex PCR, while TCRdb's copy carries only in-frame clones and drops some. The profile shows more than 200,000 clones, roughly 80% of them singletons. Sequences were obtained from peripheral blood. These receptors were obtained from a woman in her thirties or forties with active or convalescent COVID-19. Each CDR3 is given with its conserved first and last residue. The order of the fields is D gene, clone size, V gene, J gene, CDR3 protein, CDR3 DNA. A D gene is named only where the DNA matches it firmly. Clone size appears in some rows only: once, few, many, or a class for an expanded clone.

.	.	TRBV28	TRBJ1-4	CASSLAGKGYEKLFF	TGTGCCAGCAGCCTGGCGGGGAAAGGGTATGAAAAACTGTTTTTT
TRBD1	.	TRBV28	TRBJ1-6	CASSWRQGRNSPLHF	TGTGCCAGCAGTTGGAGACAGGGAAGGAATTCACCCCTCCACTTT
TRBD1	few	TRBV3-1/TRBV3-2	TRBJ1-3	CASSEQGAGNTIYF	TGTGCCAGCAGCGAACAGGGGGCTGGAAACACCATATATTTT
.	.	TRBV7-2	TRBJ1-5	CASSAYNQPQHF	TGTGCCAGCAGCGCGTACAATCAGCCCCAGCATTTT
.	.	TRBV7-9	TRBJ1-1	CASSPLVLGVRDTEAFF	TGTGCCAGCAGCCCCCTCGTCCTCGGGGTTAGGGACACTGAAGCTTTCTTT
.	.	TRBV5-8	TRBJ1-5	CASSLGAGRDLHF	TGTGCCAGCAGCTTGGGGGCAGGCCGCGATCTGCATTTT
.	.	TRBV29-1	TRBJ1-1	CSVEVNTEAFF	TGCAGCGTTGAAGTAAACACTGAAGCTTTCTTT
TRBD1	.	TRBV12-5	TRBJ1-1	CASGPPEQGATEAFF	TGTGCTAGTGGTCCCCCCGAACAGGGGGCCACTGAAGCTTTCTTT
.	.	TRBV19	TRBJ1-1	CASSALGGENTEAFF	TGTGCCAGTAGTGCCTTGGGAGGGGAGAACACTGAAGCTTTCTTT
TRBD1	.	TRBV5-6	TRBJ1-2	CASSLAGTGPPATF	TGTGCCAGCAGCTTGGCCGGGACAGGGCCGCCGGCTACCTTC
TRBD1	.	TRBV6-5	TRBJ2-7	CASRPPGQGTYEQYF	TGTGCCAGCAGACCTCCGGGACAGGGGACCTACGAGCAGTACTTC
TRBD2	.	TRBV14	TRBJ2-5	CASSHKRGRSQETQYF	TGTGCCAGCAGCCATAAGCGGGGTCGATCCCAAGAGACCCAGTACTTC
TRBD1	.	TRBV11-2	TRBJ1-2	CASSRTGVGGYTF	TGTGCCAGCAGCCGCACAGGGGTGGGTGGCTACACCTTC
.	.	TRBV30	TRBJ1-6	CAWTLQNNSPLHF	TGTGCCTGGACCTTACAGAATAATTCACCCCTCCACTTT
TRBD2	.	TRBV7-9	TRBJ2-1	CASSFGTSGGANSNEQFF	TGTGCCAGCAGCTTTGGGACTAGCGGGGGGGCAAATAGCAATGAGCAGTTCTTC
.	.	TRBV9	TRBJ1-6	CASSSAGGGVLFGSPLHF	TGTGCCAGCAGCTCCGCCGGGGGAGGAGTCCTTTTTGGTTCACCCCTCCACTTT
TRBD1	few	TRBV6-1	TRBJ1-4	CASSEARGGGEKLFF	TGTGCCAGCAGTGAAGCGAGAGGGGGCGGTGAAAAACTGTTTTTT
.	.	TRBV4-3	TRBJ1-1	CASSQGPSEGITEAFF	TGCGCCAGCAGCCAAGGTCCGTCGGAGGGCATCACTGAAGCTTTCTTT
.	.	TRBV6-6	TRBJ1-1	CATNLETEAFF	TGTGCCACTAACCTGGAGACTGAAGCTTTCTTT
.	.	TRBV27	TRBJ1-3	CASSLTGEAGNTIYF	TGTGCCAGCAGTTTAACGGGGGAGGCTGGAAACACCATATATTTT
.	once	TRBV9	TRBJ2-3	CASSVERDTQYF	TGTGCCAGCAGCGTAGAGAGGGATACGCAGTATTTT
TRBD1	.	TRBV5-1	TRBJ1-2	CASSYGTGYGYTF	TGCGCCAGCAGCTACGGGACAGGCTATGGCTACACCTTC
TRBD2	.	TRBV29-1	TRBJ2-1	CSVPSGGYPFNEQFF	TGCAGCGTCCCTAGCGGGGGGTATCCTTTCAATGAGCAGTTCTTC
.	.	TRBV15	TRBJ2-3	CATSRGVAPRTDTQYF	TGTGCCACCAGCAGAGGGGTAGCTCCTCGGACAGATACGCAGTATTTT
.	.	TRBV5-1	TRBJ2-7	CASSLGSGLGEQYF	TGCGCCAGCAGCTTGGGTTCGGGGTTGGGCGAGCAGTACTTC
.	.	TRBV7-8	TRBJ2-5	CASSYPGGLQETQYF	TGTGCCAGCAGCTATCCGGGTGGACTCCAAGAGACCCAGTACTTC
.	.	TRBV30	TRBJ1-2	CAWSGGIYGYTF	TGTGCCTGGTCCGGGGGGATCTATGGCTACACCTTC
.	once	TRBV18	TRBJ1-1	CASSPTGMGTEAFF	TGTGCCAGCTCACCTACAGGGATGGGCACTGAAGCTTTCTTT
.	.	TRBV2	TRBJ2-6	CASSDGRVWANVLTF	TGTGCCAGCAGTGATGGCAGGGTCTGGGCCAACGTCCTGACTTTC
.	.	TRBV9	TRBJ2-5	CASSEGNVQETQYF	TGTGCCAGCAGCGAGGGGAACGTCCAAGAGACCCAGTACTTC
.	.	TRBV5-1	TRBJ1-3	CASSLDAGATIYF	TGCGCCAGCAGCTTGGACGCGGGAGCCACCATATATTTT
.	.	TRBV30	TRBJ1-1	CAWSGQALNTEAFF	TGTGCCTGGAGTGGACAGGCCCTGAACACTGAAGCTTTCTTT